This paragraph reports one TCR beta chain. The antigen is not known. The sample belongs to a study of T cell repertoires in cytomegalovirus infection. As for the study in general: The public TCR beta signatures pointed to both CMV infection and matching HLA type. The study's findings and limits: Using cumulative public TCR beta family frequency, the authors identified those who carried CMV together with the relevant HLA. It was HLA-C-restricted CMV-specific TCR beta clonotypes that dominated the response ex vivo.

In TCRdb, the reads were re-called with MiXCR into one record per CDR3 protein. Among about 530,000 distinct CDR3 sequences listed, more than 25% were seen once. This sequence was found in a human donor in good health (CMV status not recorded). Some clones in this sample may be carry-over from other donors' samples. The source material was PBMCs.

This chain's CDR3 is CASANSGTRFNNEQFF. Written as DNA, the CDR3 is TGTGCCAGCGCAAACTCCGGGACTAGATTTAACAATGAGCAGTTCTTC. J is TRBJ2-1 and V is TRBV7-3; TRBD2 agrees at 8 bases. With V trimmed by 8 bases and J by 5 bases, 14 bases remained unmatched. Germline CDR1 is SGHTA and CDR2 is FQGTGA. The CDR3 has 16 amino acids.